A selection of T cell receptor beta chains follows, all from one sample in a study of blood T cell repertoires in COVID-19. Clones were sequenced by immunoSEQ multiplex PCR, and TCRdb holds only the in-frame ones, with some missing. This sample carries a few hundred thousand clones, 70% to 90% of them seen once, and the ten largest clones take over 2%. The specimen was peripheral blood. The receptors here all came from a man aged 30 to 39 who had recovered from COVID-19. Each CDR3 is given with its conserved first and last residue. A D gene is named only where the DNA matches it firmly. Clone size is not always given. Where it is, it says once, few, many or a class for expanded clones.

>TRBJ1-5|TRBV6-2/TRBV6-3|14|.|.
TGTGCCAGCAGTTACATAGGGAGGCGTCAGCCCCAGCATTTT
CASSYIGRRQPQHF
>TRBJ2-7|TRBV11-3|14|.|.
TGTGCCAGCAGCTTAAACGGATTAAGGGGCGAGCAGTACTTC
CASSLNGLRGEQYF
>TRBJ2-2|TRBV24-1|15|.|.
TGTGCCACCAGTGTCGGGGGGCGGCAAACCGGGGAGCTGTTTTTT
CATSVGGRQTGELFF
>TRBJ1-2|TRBV6-5|13|.|.
TGTGCCAGCAGTTACATGGGCGTTAGTGGCTACACCTTC
CASSYMGVSGYTF
>TRBJ1-2|TRBV13|17|.|.
TGTGCCAGCAGCTCCAGCCGTCTGGGCCCAGGGAAGTATGGCTACACCTTC
CASSSSRLGPGKYGYTF
>TRBJ2-7|TRBV3-1/TRBV3-2|14|.|.
TGTGCCAGCAGCCTCGGTACGTATCGCTACGAGCAGTACTTC
CASSLGTYRYEQYF
>TRBJ1-2|TRBV5-1|14|.|.
TGCGCCAGCAGCTTCGGATCAGGTCGTGGAGGCTACACCTTC
CASSFGSGRGGYTF
>TRBJ2-3|TRBV7-2|16|.|.
TGTGCCAGCAGCTTAGTTCCAGGCTCTAGCACAGATACGCAGTATTTT
CASSLVPGSSTDTQYF
>TRBJ1-1|TRBV19|15|.|TRBD1
TGTGCCAGTACCCACCGACAGGGGGTCATCACTGAAGCTTTCTTT
CASTHRQGVITEAFF
>TRBJ2-3|TRBV4-3|21|.|TRBD2
TGCGCCAGCAGCCAAGATTGGGCTAGCGGGGTGAACACAGCTAGCACAGATACGCAGTATTTT
CASSQDWASGVNTASTDTQYF
>TRBJ2-3|TRBV10-1|15|.|TRBD1
TGCGCCAGCGGATTCGGGACAGGGGGTGCAGATACGCAGTATTTT
CASGFGTGGADTQYF
>TRBJ2-3|TRBV6-5|15|.|.
TGTGCCAGCAGTTACTCGACCCCCAGGGTGGATACGCAGTATTTT
CASSYSTPRVDTQYF
>TRBJ2-1|TRBV5-1|17|.|TRBD2
TGCGCCAGCAGCTTGGTAGTTAGCGGGGGGGTGAGGAATGAGCAGTTCTTC
CASSLVVSGGVRNEQFF
>TRBJ2-4|TRBV18|18|.|.
TGTGCCAGCTCACCCCTGACAGCCACCAATTCCGCCAAAAACATTCAGTACTTC
CASSPLTATNSAKNIQYF
>TRBJ1-1|TRBV12-3/TRBV12-4|11|few|.
TGTGCCAGCACCGGGGGGTCTGAAGCTTTCTTT
CASTGGSEAFF
>TRBJ1-5|TRBV20-1|15|.|.
TGCAGTGCTAGTGTCGAGGCGTATAGCAATCAGCCCCAGCATTTT
CSASVEAYSNQPQHF
>TRBJ2-5|TRBV5-1|14|.|TRBD1
TGCGCCAGCACTTCACAGGGGCACCAAGAGACCCAGTACTTC
CASTSQGHQETQYF
>TRBJ1-2|TRBV4-2|12|.|.
TGTGCCAGCAGCCCAGGGGTCTATGGCTACACCTTC
CASSPGVYGYTF
>TRBJ2-5|TRBV5-4|15|once|TRBD2
TGTGCCAGCAGCTTGCTGGTAGCGGGGGCAGAGACCCAGTACTTC
CASSLLVAGAETQYF
>TRBJ2-2|TRBV10-3|14|.|TRBD1
TGTGCCATCAGTGAGTCGACAGGGTCCGGGGAGCTGTTTTTT
CAISESTGSGELFF
>TRBJ2-3|TRBV7-8|15|.|TRBD2
TGTGCCAGCAGCCCCCTCAGCCGGGGGGAAGATACGCAGTATTTT
CASSPLSRGEDTQYF
>TRBJ1-1|TRBV4-3|18|once|.
TGCGCCAGCAGCCAGGGGGTTTCAGGGACACCCTCTGACACTGAAGCTTTCTTT
CASSQGVSGTPSDTEAFF
>TRBJ1-1|TRBV15|13|few|TRBD1
TGTGCCACCAGCAGAGCAGGGGGCACTGAAGCTTTCTTT
CATSRAGGTEAFF
>TRBJ1-1|TRBV18|13|.|.
TGTGCCAGCTCACCTGACAAATACACTGAAGCTTTCTTT
CASSPDKYTEAFF
>TRBJ2-5|TRBV25-1|15|.|.
TGTGCCAGCAGTGAATATAGGGGGTTCCAAGAGACCCAGTACTTC
CASSEYRGFQETQYF
>TRBJ2-5|TRBV2|14|once|.
TGTGCCACCAACAAGGACAGTAGCCAAGAGACCCAGTACTTC
CATNKDSSQETQYF
>TRBJ2-5|TRBV19|15|.|.
TGTGCCAGTAGTATCTGGGGGCAGGGCGGGGAGACCCAGTACTTC
CASSIWGQGGETQYF
>TRBJ1-6|TRBV7-9|16|few|.
TGTGCCAGCAGCTTAGCTTCAGGGTTAATGGATTCACCCCTCCACTTT
CASSLASGLMDSPLHF
>TRBJ2-7|TRBV5-1|17|.|TRBD2
TGCGCCAGCAGCGTCGGACCTCGGGGGGTCGCTTCCTACGAGCAGTACTTC
CASSVGPRGVASYEQYF
>TRBJ2-7|TRBV27|15|once|TRBD1
TGTGCCAGCAGTTTATCGGCCCAGGGGGTCTACGAGCAGTACTTC
CASSLSAQGVYEQYF
>TRBJ2-3|TRBV5-1|15|.|TRBD2
TGCGCCAGCACGGGACTAGCGGGGACCACAGATACGCAGTATTTT
CASTGLAGTTDTQYF
>TRBJ1-2|TRBV30|12|.|.
TGTGCCTGGACGCAGACAAACTATGGCTACACCTTC
CAWTQTNYGYTF
>TRBJ2-1|TRBV10-1|14|.|.
TGCGCCAGCCTAGAGGGGGTGTCCTACAATGAGCAGTTCTTC
CASLEGVSYNEQFF
>TRBJ1-1|TRBV30|16|.|TRBD1
TGTGCCTGGAGTCGACAGGGGAGTATGACTAATTCTGAAGCTTTCTTT
CAWSRQGSMTNSEAFF
>TRBJ2-3|TRBV6-2/TRBV6-3|15|.|.
TGTGCCAGCAGCCTACCGGGAGTTAGGGCAGATACGCAGTATTTT
CASSLPGVRADTQYF
>TRBJ2-3|TRBV6-5|14|.|.
TGTGCCAGCAGGATTACAGGGTTGACAGATACGCAGTATTTT
CASRITGLTDTQYF
>TRBJ2-6|TRBV7-9|17|.|.
TGTGCCAGCAGCCGAAGTTGGCGGGGGCCTGGGGCCAACGTCCTGACTTTC
CASSRSWRGPGANVLTF
>TRBJ1-5|TRBV5-1|17|.|TRBD1
TGCGCCAGCCGGGAGGGGACAGGGGCTGTTAGCAATCAGCCCCAGCATTTT
CASREGTGAVSNQPQHF
>TRBJ2-1|TRBV6-1|16|.|TRBD2
TGTGCCAGCAGTGAAGACGCGGGGGGGCCCCACAATGAGCAGTTCTTC
CASSEDAGGPHNEQFF
>TRBJ2-2|TRBV6-6|15|.|TRBD1
TGTGCCAGCAGTTACTCGACAGGGGGCACCGGGGAGCTGTTTTTT
CASSYSTGGTGELFF